This entry lists 23 T cell receptor beta chains sequenced from one sample in a study of molecular identifiers for immune sequencing clone quantification. TCRdb re-called the PCR reads with MiXCR, one entry per CDR3 protein. The repertoire holds some 580,000 distinct CDR3 sequences, with about 25% as singletons. Sequencing was performed on naive CD8+ T cells from blood, with Jurkat cell RNA spiked in. Noted subset: FACS-sorted CD8+CD4-CCR7+CD45RA+ naive T cells. The receptors were sampled from a human donor in good health. Some libraries in this study had Jurkat cell RNA spiked in.

V gene TRBV7-8 combines with J gene TRBJ1-3; maybe TRBD1 (6 bases). Trimming removed 5 bases from V and 0 bases from J, with 17 bases in between. This CDR3 spans 17 amino acids. The germline V gene encodes CDR1 SGHVS and CDR2 FQNEAQ. The CDR3 sequence: CASSPRGISPSGNTIYF. The CDR3 nucleotides are TGTGCCAGCAGCCCGAGGGGGATAAGCCCCTCTGGAAACACCATATATTTT.

The genes are TRBV19 and TRBJ2-1; 12 bases are shared with TRBD2. With V trimmed by 3 bases and J by 3 bases, 6 bases remained unmatched. The CDR3 spans 17 residues. Germline V lookup: CDR1 LNHDA, CDR2 SQIVND (reference sequence). The CDR3 DNA reads as TGTGCCAGTAGTATTGCTAGCGGGGGGGCATTCTACAATGAGCAGTTCTTC. Translating it yields CASSIASGGAFYNEQFF.

The V gene is TRBV13, the J gene TRBJ1-1, with 9 bases lining up with TRBD1. Germline loops: CDR1 PRHDT, CDR2 FYEKMQ (reference sequence). The CDR3 runs to 14 residues. Trimming took 5 bases from V and 3 from J; bases not matched to a gene: 4. The DNA of the CDR3 is TGTGCCAGCAGCCCAAGGACAGGGGACACTGAAGCTTTCTTT. Its protein is CASSPRTGDTEAFF.

The V gene is TRBV30, the J gene TRBJ2-7; 7 bases are a match to TRBD1. The germline V gene encodes CDR1 GTSNPN and CDR2 SVGIG (reference sequence). The V gene end was trimmed by 2 bases and the J gene end by 3 bases; junction bases not matched to a gene: 10. The CDR3 has 15 amino acids. As DNA, the CDR3 is TGTGCCTGGAGTTACCCGAGACAGGGTATCTACGAGCAGTACTTC. This sequence encodes CAWSYPRQGIYEQYF.

This clonotype was seen ten or more times. The rearrangement joins TRBV6-1 to TRBJ2-3; TRBD1 might be the D (6 bases). The CDR3 extends over 17 amino acids. The germline V gene has CDR1 MNHNS and CDR2 SASEGT. Trimming stripped 4 bases from V and 6 bases from J, with 23 bases between. The CDR3, as DNA: TGTGCCAGCAGTGCCCTACGGACAGCCCCCGTGGGCGATACGCAGTATTTT. It yields the protein CASSALRTAPVGDTQYF.

As for this clonotype: A much larger clone differs from this one at a single base, so this may be a read error. The chain has TRBV20-1 and TRBJ2-7; D may be TRBD1 or TRBD2 (6 bases each). CDR3 size: 15 residues. Germline V gene sequence: CDR1 DFQATT, CDR2 SNEGSKA (reference sequence). The CDR3 region is CGAKEGGQGIYEQYF. CDR3 sequence (DNA): TGCGGTGCTAAGGAAGGGGGGCAGGGGATTTACGAGCAGTACTTC.

Turning to this clonotype: The junction and the germline gene differ at one end; a read error may be behind it. The V and J genes are TRBV16 and TRBJ1-5, with unresolved D. The CDR3 loop spans 13 amino acids. The germline CDR1 and CDR2 sequences are KGHSY and FQNENV. The CDR3 DNA follows: TGTGCCAGCAGCCAATACCAGGCTCAGCCCCACCATTTT. Its protein is CASSQYQAQPHHF.

The CDR3 protein is CASSFRTDYSNQPQHF. CDR3 coding DNA: TGTGCCAGCAGTTTCAGGACCGATTATAGCAATCAGCCCCAGCATTTT. The chain has TRBV28 and TRBJ1-5; D is uncertain. Germline-derived CDR1 and CDR2 are MDHEN and SYDVKM. The CDR3 totals 16 residues. V was trimmed by 3 bases and J by 0 bases, leaving 12 bases between them.

This clonotype has at least ten counts. The chain joins TRBV6-5 to TRBJ2-6; D not resolved. Germline CDR1 and CDR2: MNHEY and SVGAGI. V was shortened by 0 bases and J by 11 bases, with 17 bases between the two germline ends. The CDR3 is 16 residues long. CDR3 DNA: TGTGCCAGCAGTTACTCCAGGAGAGGAATCAACGACGTCCTGACTTTC. Translating it yields CASSYSRRGINDVLTF.

This chain connects TRBV6-5 to TRBJ2-1, with 10 bases identical to TRBD2. With 8 bases clipped from V and 4 bases from J, the junction kept 14 bases outside the gene matches. CDR1 and CDR2 from the germline V gene are MNHEY and SVGAGI. There are 17 residues in the CDR3. This chain's CDR3 is CASAASGGLPSYNEQFF. CDR3 sequence (DNA): TGTGCCAGCGCAGCTAGCGGGGGCCTTCCCTCTTACAATGAGCAGTTCTTC.

A few counts support this clonotype. The chain employs TRBV7-9 and TRBJ2-7; tentatively, D is TRBD1 or TRBD2 (5 bases each). V was pared by 5 bases and J by 3 bases, with 17 bases between. The V gene's germline CDR1 is SEHNR and CDR2 FQNEAQ (reference sequence). The CDR3 extends over 15 amino acids. Written as DNA, the CDR3 is TGTGCCAGCAGCGGATTCGGGGACGCTTACTACGAGCAGTACTTC. It encodes CASSGFGDAYYEQYF.

A few counts support this clonotype. This rearrangement joins TRBV9 to TRBJ1-1; D is possibly TRBD1 (5 bases). V lost 0 bases to trimming and J lost 5 bases, with 14 bases between them. The germline V gene has CDR1 SGDLS and CDR2 YYNGEE. This CDR3 has 15 amino acids. DNA for the CDR3: TGTGCCAGCAGCGTAGGCAGGGATGGATGGACTGAAGCTTTCTTT. This translates into CASSVGRDGWTEAFF.

This clonotype has a handful of counts. J is TRBJ1-1 and V is TRBV5-4, with a possible D match to TRBD1 (6 bases). V lost 5 bases and J 8 bases, leaving 19 bases between the germline ends. The germline V gene encodes CDR1 SGHNT and CDR2 YYREEE (reference sequence). The CDR3 totals 14 residues. The CDR3 loop is CASSFRGAIVEAFF. The CDR3 nucleotides read TGTGCCAGCAGTTTCCGGGGGGCTATAGTAGAAGCTTTCTTT.

This clonotype turned up a few times. This sequence joins TRBV27 and TRBJ2-4, with D hard to call. The ends were cut back, 5 bases at V and 6 bases at J, with 17 bases in the middle. The CDR3 sequence is 15 residues long. The germline gives CDR1 MNHEY, CDR2 SMNVEV (reference sequence). CDR3 loop: CASSPWEGQLNIQYF. The CDR3 DNA sequence: TGTGCCAGCAGTCCGTGGGAAGGTCAGCTAAACATTCAGTACTTC.

The V call is TRBV28, the J call TRBJ2-1; D is undetermined. Germline values: CDR1 MDHEN, CDR2 SYDVKM. V was clipped by 6 bases and J by 0 bases, with 9 bases between them. The CDR3 has 14 amino acids. This CDR3 is CASSVLSSYNEQFF. The CDR3 DNA is TGTGCCAGCAGCGTTTTGAGCTCCTACAATGAGCAGTTCTTC.

The genes are TRBV27 and TRBJ2-5; tentatively, D is TRBD1 (5 bases). Trimming pared 5 bases from V and 2 bases from J, leaving 15 bases between. Germline CDR1 MNHEY, CDR2 SMNVEV (reference sequence). The CDR3 sequence is 15 residues long. In DNA, the CDR3 is TGTGCCAGCAGTATCTCCTACAAGGGGCAAGAGACCCAGTACTTC. Translated, it gives CASSISYKGQETQYF.

In its sample, this clonotype was seen many times. V is TRBV20-1 and J is TRBJ2-7; D gene ambiguous. CDR3 length: 15 amino acids. Deletions cut 6 bases from V and 1 base from J, with 19 bases between. CDR1 is DFQATT, CDR2 SNEGSKA, per germline (reference sequence). CDR3 nucleotides: TGCAGTGCCCTTACAGACCACATAGCTTCCTACGAGCAGTACTTC. As protein: CSALTDHIASYEQYF.

J is TRBJ1-1 and V is TRBV28; D is possibly TRBD1 (5 bases). CDR1 is MDHEN and CDR2 is SYDVKM in the germline V gene. The V end was cut by 3 bases, the J end by 3 bases, with 8 bases between. This CDR3 has 13 amino acids. CDR3 DNA sequence: TGTGCCAGCAGTTTCAGGGATGACACTGAAGCTTTCTTT. The encoded protein is CASSFRDDTEAFF.

This clonotype was counted only a few times. The gene calls are TRBV7-6 and TRBJ2-2, with D perhaps matching TRBD1 or TRBD2 (5 bases each). This CDR3 is built from 14 residues. The V gene's germline CDR1 is SGHVS and CDR2 FNYEAQ. V gave up 6 bases and J gave up 6 bases, with 14 bases separating them. CDR3 residues: CASRPGAGPGELFF. The CDR3 bases are TGTGCCAGCAGGCCCGGGGCCGGTCCCGGGGAGCTGTTTTTT.

Only one count was recorded for this clonotype. A much larger clonotype is one base distant, so this may be a read error. V usage is TRBV30 and J usage is TRBJ1-5; D is possibly TRBD1 (5 bases). Germline CDR1 is GTSNPN and CDR2 is SVGIG (reference sequence). With 5 bases removed from V and 2 bases from J, the gap between germline ends came to 10 bases. The CDR3 consists of 13 residues. The CDR3 loop reads CAWGHWCNQPQHF. The CDR3 nucleotides read TGTGCCTGGGGACATTGGTGCAATCAGCCCCAGCATTTT.

This chain links TRBV20-1 with TRBJ2-7, with TRBD2 as a possible D gene (6 bases). Germline CDR1 reads DFQATT; CDR2 reads SNEGSKA (reference sequence). The CDR3 totals 13 residues. V lost 3 bases and J lost 2, with 11 bases in between. The CDR3 DNA is TGCAGTGCTAGCTGGGAGGCTACCTACGAGCAGTACTTC. It yields the protein CSASWEATYEQYF.

The chain uses TRBV7-6 and TRBJ1-3; 7 nucleotides agree with TRBD1. The CDR3 length is 18 residues. J lost 0 bases, V lost 5 bases, and 13 bases had no gene match. Germline loops: CDR1 SGHVS, CDR2 FNYEAQ. CDR3 nucleotide sequence: TGTGCCAGCAGCCGATACCATCCGGGACAGAGCTCTGGAAACACCATATATTTT. This gives the protein CASSRYHPGQSSGNTIYF.

This clonotype has a handful of counts. The chain recombines TRBV30 with TRBJ1-1, with D tentatively TRBD1 (5 bases). V dropped 3 bases and J dropped 8 bases, with 16 bases sitting between them. The CDR3 is 13 residues long. In germline, CDR1 is GTSNPN, CDR2 SVGIG (reference sequence). The CDR3 coding sequence is TGTGCCTGGAGAATTCCGGGGACGTCGGAAGCTTTCTTT. Its translation is CAWRIPGTSEAFF.